Following are 27 T cell receptor beta chains from one sample sequenced in a study of beta chain features in type 1 diabetes. What was sequenced were expressed TCRB transcripts, since all of the isolated RNA had been reverse transcribed. Generated by immunoSEQ multiplex PCR, the TCRdb table keeps only in-frame clones and is missing some. Of roughly 140,000 clones in the sample, 11% were seen once. The material sequenced was central memory CD4+ T cells from blood. All receptors derive from a man aged 18 to 35 in good health.

In its sample, this clone was seen a few times. The junction departs from germline at one end; a sequencing error may be responsible. This rearrangement joins TRBV28 to TRBJ2-3; 12 nucleotides line up with TRBD2. The germline CDR1 and CDR2 sequences are MDHEN and SYDVKM. The CDR3 runs 14 residues. CDR3 amino acids: CASWASGRGDSQYF. The CDR3 nucleotides are TGTGCCAGCTGGGCTAGCGGGAGGGGAGATTCGCAGTATTTT.

J is TRBJ1-2 and V is TRBV27; tentative D call: TRBD1 (5 bases). Between the trimmed V and J ends, which lost 4 bases and 10 bases, there was a span of 19 bases. This CDR3 has 14 amino acids. Germline lookup yields CDR1 MNHEY and CDR2 SMNVEV (reference sequence). CDR3 sequence: CASSYRFGFITYTF. The CDR3 DNA reads TGTGCCAGCAGTTACAGGTTTGGGTTCATCACCTACACCTTC.

In its sample, this clone was seen many times. The chain uses TRBV15 and TRBJ2-7, with TRBD2 identical over 12 bases. This CDR3 has 15 residues. V lost 0 bases, J lost 6 bases, and 3 bases stayed unmatched. Germline values: CDR1 LNHNV, CDR2 YYDKDF (reference sequence). CDR3 loop: CATSRDLAGGSEQYF. The CDR3 DNA reads as TGTGCCACCAGCAGAGATCTAGCGGGAGGGTCCGAGCAGTACTTC.

This clone was seen more than once but under ten times. The chain has TRBV27 and TRBJ2-5; no definite D call. The V gene's germline CDR1 is MNHEY and CDR2 SMNVEV (reference sequence). V lost 5 bases, J lost 4 bases, and 17 bases lay in between. The length of the CDR3 is 15 residues. The CDR3 spells CASSQSRRSLETQYF. CDR3 DNA: TGTGCCAGCAGTCAAAGTCGGCGGTCACTAGAGACCCAGTACTTC.

A few counts support this clone. CDR3 bases: TGCAGCGTTCAGAGGGGGCCCTATGGCTACACCTTC. Amino acids: CSVQRGPYGYTF. This chain connects TRBV29-1 to TRBJ1-2, with TRBD1 matching over 7 bases. CDR3 length: 12 residues. Trimming at V came to 5 bases and at J to 4 bases, leaving 4 bases not matched to a gene. Per the germline V gene, CDR1 is SQVTM and CDR2 is ANQGSEA.

The chain has TRBV27 and TRBJ2-7; either TRBD1 or TRBD2 may supply D (5 bases each). Trimming shortened V by 6 bases and J by 3 bases, and 15 bases separated the two germline ends. The CDR3 has 14 amino acids. Germline-derived CDR1 and CDR2 are MNHEY and SMNVEV (reference sequence). CDR3: CASRPERGNYEQYF. CDR3 sequence (DNA): TGTGCCAGCAGGCCGGAGAGGGGAAACTACGAGCAGTACTTC.

This clone was observed a few times. The chain combines TRBV6-6 with TRBJ1-1, with D unresolved. V was cut by 6 bases and J by 2 bases, with 4 bases left in between. From germline, CDR1 is MNHNY and CDR2 SVGAGI (reference sequence). This CDR3 region has 11 residues. The CDR3 nucleotides read TGTGCCAGCAGATTCAACACTGAAGCTTTCTTT. Amino acid sequence: CASRFNTEAFF.

This clone occurred a few times. The rearrangement joins TRBV30 to TRBJ1-5; maybe TRBD1 (5 bases). The CDR3 extends over 16 amino acids. Germline lookup yields CDR1 GTSNPN and CDR2 SVGIG (reference sequence). The V end was cut by 0 bases, the J end by 0 bases, with 12 bases between. The CDR3 DNA is TGTGCCTGGAGTGTATTCGGTCAGGGTAGCAATCAGCCCCAGCATTTT. It yields the protein CAWSVFGQGSNQPQHF.

This clone came up a few times. The CDR3 sequence is CASSQDWAGGKTQYF. The CDR3 DNA follows: TGCGCCAGCAGCCAAGATTGGGCAGGGGGAAAGACCCAGTACTTC. The chain carries TRBV4-3 and TRBJ2-5, with 7 bases matching TRBD1. V lost 0 bases to trimming and J lost 6 bases; unmatched junction nucleotides: 7. The CDR3 is 15 residues long. Germline CDR1 reads LGHNA; CDR2 reads YSLEER.

This CDR3 reads CASSLFTGVGANVLTF. The CDR3 bases are TGTGCCAGCAGCTTGTTTACCGGGGTTGGGGCCAACGTCCTGACTTTC. The rearrangement joins TRBV5-4 to TRBJ2-6, with a tentative D call TRBD2 (5 bases). Germline lookup yields CDR1 SGHNT and CDR2 YYREEE (reference sequence). Trimming stripped 1 base from V and 3 bases from J, with 11 bases between. There are 16 residues in the CDR3.

This clone appeared a few times. The chain employs TRBV29-1 and TRBJ1-1; D may be TRBD1 (6 bases). CDR3 length equals 12 residues. V dropped 3 bases and J dropped 10 bases, with 15 bases sitting between them. Germline V gene sequence: CDR1 SQVTM, CDR2 ANQGSEA. CDR3 sequence: CSVDGDTSAAFF. In DNA, the CDR3 is TGCAGCGTTGACGGGGACACATCCGCAGCTTTCTTT.

There are a few counts of this clone. V usage is TRBV30 and J usage is TRBJ2-2; 9 bases fit TRBD2. Germline CDR1 GTSNPN, CDR2 SVGIG (reference sequence). CDR3 length: 14 amino acids. V gave up 4 bases and J gave up 1 base; unmatched junction bases: 1. The CDR3 reads CAWMTSGNTGELFF. For the CDR3, the DNA is TGTGCCTGGATGACTAGCGGGAACACCGGGGAGCTGTTTTTT.

This clone was recorded a few times. The V and J genes are TRBV28 and TRBJ2-1; no clear D. This CDR3 has 16 residues. V was pared by 6 bases and J by 0 bases, with 15 bases between. Germline-derived CDR1 and CDR2 are MDHEN and SYDVKM. The DNA of the CDR3 is TGTGCCAGCAGCCCCCTTAAGCTGAGCTCCTACAATGAGCAGTTCTTC. Protein product: CASSPLKLSSYNEQFF.

The chain links TRBV19 to TRBJ1-2, with 9 positions matching TRBD1. The CDR3 is 12 amino acids. V shed 5 bases, J shed 7 bases, and the junction held 2 bases outside the gene matches. Germline CDR1 reads LNHDA; CDR2 reads SQIVND (reference sequence). The CDR3 sequence is CASSRDRVGYTF. Here the CDR3 DNA reads TGTGCCAGTAGTCGGGACAGGGTTGGCTACACCTTC.

The table lists this clone with many counts. The rearrangement links TRBV15 to TRBJ2-1, with D perhaps TRBD2 (7 bases). This CDR3 has 14 residues. Trimming cost V 5 bases and J 7 bases, with 15 bases left between them. CDR1 is LNHNV, CDR2 YYDKDF, per germline (reference sequence). The CDR3 sequence: CATSLPQGGNEQFF. CDR3 nucleotides: TGTGCCACCAGCTTGCCACAGGGAGGGAATGAGCAGTTCTTC.

J is TRBJ2-1 and V is TRBV7-2; 11 positions agree with TRBD2. V gave up 5 bases and J gave up 3 bases; unmatched junction bases: 6. This CDR3 comprises 16 residues. Per the germline V gene, CDR1 is SGHTA and CDR2 is FQGNSA. The CDR3 is CASSLRLAGIYNEQFF. Here the CDR3 DNA reads TGTGCCAGCAGCCTAAGACTAGCGGGGATCTACAATGAGCAGTTCTTC.

This clone was seen more than once but under ten times. The chain is built from TRBV30 and TRBJ1-1; no clear D. Per germline, CDR1 GTSNPN and CDR2 SVGIG (reference sequence). V was clipped by 4 bases and J by 7 bases, with 7 bases between them. This CDR3 region has 10 residues. CDR3 nucleotides: TGTGCCTGGATCCAGATTGAAGCTTTCTTT. It yields the protein CAWIQIEAFF.

V usage is TRBV20-1 and J usage is TRBJ2-7; the D is unclear. The CDR3 contains 11 residues. Between the trimmed V and J ends, which lost 2 bases and 3 bases, there was a span of 5 bases. CDR1 is DFQATT, CDR2 SNEGSKA, per germline (reference sequence). The CDR3 reads CSARSDYEQYF. The CDR3 nucleotides are TGCAGTGCTAGATCCGACTACGAGCAGTACTTC.

V and J are TRBV4-3 and TRBJ2-1, with D maybe TRBD2 (6 bases). Trimming removed 1 base from V and 4 bases from J, with 14 bases in between. Germline-derived CDR1 and CDR2 are LGHNA and YSLEER. CDR3 length: 16 residues. Here the CDR3 reads CASSQGLGTQYNEQFF. The CDR3 nucleotides are TGCGCCAGCAGCCAAGGACTAGGGACGCAATACAATGAGCAGTTCTTC.

This clone was seen only a few times. This chain joins TRBV15 and TRBJ2-3, with D unresolved. Germline values: CDR1 LNHNV, CDR2 YYDKDF (reference sequence). The length of the CDR3 is 12 residues. Deletions cut 5 bases from V and 2 bases from J, with 5 bases between. CDR3 DNA sequence: TGTGCCACCAGCCCACTCACAGATACGCAGTATTTT. Its protein product is CATSPLTDTQYF.

This clone came up a few times. The chain is built from TRBV4-3 and TRBJ2-2, with TRBD2 as a possible D gene (5 bases). The V end was cut by 0 bases, the J end by 1 base, with 6 bases between. Germline V lookup: CDR1 LGHNA, CDR2 YSLEER. The CDR3 is made up of 15 amino acids. CDR3 in DNA: TGCGCCAGCAGCCAAGACGGGGAGAACACCGGGGAGCTGTTTTTT. Its translation: CASSQDGENTGELFF.

This clone appeared a few times. The rearrangement joins TRBV5-1 to TRBJ2-1; 14 bases align to TRBD2. CDR1 and CDR2 from the germline V gene are SGHRS and YFSETQ. With 7 bases clipped from V and 7 bases from J, the junction kept 4 bases outside the gene matches. The CDR3 is made up of 14 amino acids. CDR3 loop: CASVGLAGGNEQFF. CDR3 DNA: TGCGCCAGCGTAGGACTAGCGGGAGGTAATGAGCAGTTCTTC. Filled out from reference TRBV5-1 and TRBJ2-1, the complete variable domain reads KAGVTQTPRYLIKTRGQQVTLSCSPISGHRSVSWYQQTPGQGLQFLFEYFSETQRNKGNFPGRFSGRQFSNSRSEMNVSTLELGDSALYLCASVGLAGGNEQFFGPGTRLTVL.

V usage is TRBV29-1 and J usage is TRBJ1-4, with no clear D. CDR1 and CDR2 (germline): SQVTM, ANQGSEA. V lost 7 bases to trimming and J lost 3 bases, with 18 bases between them. The CDR3 sequence is 15 residues long. CDR3 residues: CSASYREPPNEKLFF. CDR3 DNA: TGCAGCGCCTCATACCGGGAGCCGCCTAATGAAAAACTGTTTTTT.

This clone was counted a few times. The rearrangement links TRBV7-2 to TRBJ2-6, with D unresolved. Trimming took 8 bases from V and 4 from J, leaving 6 bases between them. Looked up from germline, CDR1 is SGHTA and CDR2 is FQGNSA. This CDR3 region has 12 residues. The CDR3 sequence is CASGIGANVLTF. CDR3 in DNA: TGTGCCAGCGGTATCGGGGCCAACGTCCTGACTTTC.

Written as DNA, the CDR3 is TGCGCCAGCAGCGTGGACCCCGATCAGCCCCAGCATTTT. Its protein product is CASSVDPDQPQHF. This chain links TRBV5-1 with TRBJ1-5; D ambiguous. The CDR3 runs 13 residues. V dropped 4 bases and J dropped 5 bases, with 10 bases sitting between them. CDR1 and CDR2 from the germline V gene are SGHRS and YFSETQ.

The sample holds a few counts of this clone. The chain combines TRBV29-1 with TRBJ1-2; 9 bases are shared with TRBD1. Germline values: CDR1 SQVTM, CDR2 ANQGSEA. Trimming cost V 5 bases and J 10 bases; bases outside gene matches: 11. The CDR3 is made up of 13 amino acids. The chain's CDR3 is CSVSPGTGTDYTF. DNA of the CDR3: TGCAGCGTTAGCCCCGGGACAGGGACTGACTACACCTTC.

The gene calls are TRBV29-1 and TRBJ2-7; possibly TRBD1 or TRBD2 for D (5 bases each). Per the germline V gene, CDR1 is SQVTM and CDR2 is ANQGSEA. This CDR3 is 12 amino acids long. The V and J ends lost 3 bases and 6 bases respectively, with 12 bases between them. CDR3 in amino acids: CSVDDGGGEQYF. CDR3 nucleotides: TGCAGCGTTGATGATGGGGGTGGCGAGCAGTACTTC.